This T cell receptor (beta chain) was retrieved from a study of human T cells and chemical hapten exposure. Whole-study results and caveats: Correlating positively with patch test score were the PT1 expanded TCR counts.

This clonotype was counted between two and nine times. Antigen: not known. Germline loops: CDR1 LGHDT, CDR2 YNNKEL (reference sequence). CDR3 length: 16 amino acids. Trimming cost V 3 bases and J 4 bases; bases outside gene matches: 9. The sample's time point: pre-sensitization, week 0. Treatment meaning: therapeutic diphenylcyclopropenone sensitization with weekly scalp DPC. Samples of blood were obtained prior to the application of each patch test. In the original workflow: Per-sample TCR counts ranged from roughly 20,000 to 700,000, median about 90,000. TCRdb analysed the RACE reads with MiXCR anew, one entry per CDR3 protein. The V and J calls shown here were made by TCRdb, not taken from the authors' results. The sample shows about 260,000 distinct CDR3 sequences, about 9.4% of them seen only once.

This sample comprised whole blood, obtained in connection with sensitization to the hapten diphenylcyclopropenone (DPC). V is TRBV3-1 and J is TRBJ1-5; the match to TRBD1 covers 7 bases. This TCR derives from a woman in her forties with alopecia areata. Some clones in this sample may be carry-over from other donors' samples. CDR3 nucleotides: TGTGCCAGCAGCCATACTGTCCAGGGGGGTAATCAGCCCCAGCATTTT. It codes for CASSHTVQGGNQPQHF. Combining the CDR3 with reference TRBV3-1 and TRBJ1-5 gives the whole variable domain DTAVSQTPKYLVTQMGNDKSIKCEQNLGHDTMYWYKQDSKKFLKIMFSYNNKELIINETVPNRFSPKSPDKAHLNLHINSLELGDSAVYFCASSHTVQGGNQPQHFGDGTRLSIL.